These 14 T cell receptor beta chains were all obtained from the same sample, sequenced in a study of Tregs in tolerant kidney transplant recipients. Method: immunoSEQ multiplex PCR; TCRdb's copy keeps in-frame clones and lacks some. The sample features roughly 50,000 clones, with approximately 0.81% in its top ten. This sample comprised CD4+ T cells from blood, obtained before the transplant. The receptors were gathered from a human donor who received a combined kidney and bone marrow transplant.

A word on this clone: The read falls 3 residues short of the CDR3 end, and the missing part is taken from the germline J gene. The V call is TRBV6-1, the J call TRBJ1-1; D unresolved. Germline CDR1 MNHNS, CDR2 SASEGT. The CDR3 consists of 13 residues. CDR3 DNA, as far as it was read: TGTGCCAGCAGTGGCGAGGCGGGCCTCGAG. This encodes CASSGEAGLE. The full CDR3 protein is CASSGEAGLEAFF.

The sequenced CDR3 bases are TGTGCCAGCAGCTCCCAGGGAGGGCCTTCCTACGAG. Translation gives CASSSQGGPSYE. The full CDR3 protein reads CASSSQGGPSYEQYF. The J gene is TRBJ2-7, the V gene TRBV2, with 7 bases that match TRBD2. Sequencing ends 3 residues short of the CDR3 end; the germline J gene provides the rest. Germline values: CDR1 SNHLY, CDR2 FYNNEI. Germline trimming cut 6 bases from V and 1 base from J; bases unmatched to any gene: 9. CDR3 length: 15 residues.

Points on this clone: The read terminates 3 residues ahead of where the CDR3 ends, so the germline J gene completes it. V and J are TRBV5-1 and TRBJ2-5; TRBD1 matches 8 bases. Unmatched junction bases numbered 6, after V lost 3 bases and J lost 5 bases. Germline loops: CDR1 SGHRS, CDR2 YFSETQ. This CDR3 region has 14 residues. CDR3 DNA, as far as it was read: TGCGCCAGCAGCTCCCAGGGACAGGTGGAGACC. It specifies CASSSQGQVET. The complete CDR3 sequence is CASSSQGQVETQYF.

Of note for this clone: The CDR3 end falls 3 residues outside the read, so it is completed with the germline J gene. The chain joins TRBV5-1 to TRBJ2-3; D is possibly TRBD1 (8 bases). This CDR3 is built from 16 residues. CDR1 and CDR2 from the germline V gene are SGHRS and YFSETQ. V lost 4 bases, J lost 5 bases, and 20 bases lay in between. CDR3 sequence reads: CASSSLGQGGGDTQYF. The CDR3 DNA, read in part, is TGCGCCAGCAGCAGCTTAGGACAGGGAGGGGGAGATACG. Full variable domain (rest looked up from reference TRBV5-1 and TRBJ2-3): KAGVTQTPRYLIKTRGQQVTLSCSPISGHRSVSWYQQTPGQGLQFLFEYFSETQRNKGNFPGRFSGRQFSNSRSEMNVSTLELGDSALYLCASSSLGQGGGDTQYFGPGTRLTVL.

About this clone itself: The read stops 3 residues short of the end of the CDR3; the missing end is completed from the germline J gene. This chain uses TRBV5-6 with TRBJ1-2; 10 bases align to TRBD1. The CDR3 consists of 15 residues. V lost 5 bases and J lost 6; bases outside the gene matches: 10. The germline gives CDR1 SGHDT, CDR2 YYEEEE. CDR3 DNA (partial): TGTGCCAGCAGGCGGACAGGGGGAGTCTCTAATGGC. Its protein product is CASRRTGGVSNG. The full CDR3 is CASRRTGGVSNGYTF.

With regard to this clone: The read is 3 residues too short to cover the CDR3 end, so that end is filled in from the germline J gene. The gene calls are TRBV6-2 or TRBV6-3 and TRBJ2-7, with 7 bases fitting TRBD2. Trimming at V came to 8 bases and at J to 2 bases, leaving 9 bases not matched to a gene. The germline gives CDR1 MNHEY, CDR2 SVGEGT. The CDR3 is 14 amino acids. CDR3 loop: CASSLGGSAYEQYF. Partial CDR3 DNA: TGTGCCAGCTCTTTGGGCGGGAGCGCCTACGAG.

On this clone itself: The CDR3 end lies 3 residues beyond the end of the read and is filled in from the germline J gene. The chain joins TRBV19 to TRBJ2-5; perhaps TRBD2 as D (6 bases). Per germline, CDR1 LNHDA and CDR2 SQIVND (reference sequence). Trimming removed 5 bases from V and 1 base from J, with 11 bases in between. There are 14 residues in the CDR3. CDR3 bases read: TGTGCCAGTAGTCGGGGAGGCCCCCAAGAGACC. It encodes CASSRGGPQET. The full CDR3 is CASSRGGPQETQYF. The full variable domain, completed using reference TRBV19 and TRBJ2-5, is DGGITQSPKYLFRKEGQNVTLSCEQNLNHDAMYWYRQDPGQGLRLIYYSQIVNDFQKGDIAEGYSVSREKKESFPLTVTSAQKNPTAFYLCASSRGGPQETQYFGPGTRLLVL.

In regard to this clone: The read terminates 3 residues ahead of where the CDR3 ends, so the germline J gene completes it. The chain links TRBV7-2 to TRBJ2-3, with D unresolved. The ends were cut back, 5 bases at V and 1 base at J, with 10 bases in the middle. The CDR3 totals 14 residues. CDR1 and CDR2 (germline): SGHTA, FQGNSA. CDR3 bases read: TGTGCCAGCAGCCCTGGGCAGGGCACAGATACG. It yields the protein CASSPGQGTDT. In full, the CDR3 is CASSPGQGTDTQYF.

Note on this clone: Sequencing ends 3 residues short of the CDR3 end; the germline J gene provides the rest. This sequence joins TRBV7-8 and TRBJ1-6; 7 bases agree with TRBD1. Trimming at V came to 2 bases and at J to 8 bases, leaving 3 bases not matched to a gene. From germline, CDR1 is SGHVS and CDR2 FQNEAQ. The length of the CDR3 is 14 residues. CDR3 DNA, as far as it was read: TGTGCCAGCAGCTTAACCAGGGGGGATTCACCC. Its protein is CASSLTRGDSP. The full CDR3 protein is CASSLTRGDSPLHF. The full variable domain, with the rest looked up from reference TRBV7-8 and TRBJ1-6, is GAGVSQSPRYKVAKRGQDVALRCDPISGHVSLFWYQQALGQGPEFLTYFQNEAQLDKSGLPSDRFFAERPEGSVSTLKIQRTQQEDSAVYLCASSLTRGDSPLHFGNGTRLTVT.

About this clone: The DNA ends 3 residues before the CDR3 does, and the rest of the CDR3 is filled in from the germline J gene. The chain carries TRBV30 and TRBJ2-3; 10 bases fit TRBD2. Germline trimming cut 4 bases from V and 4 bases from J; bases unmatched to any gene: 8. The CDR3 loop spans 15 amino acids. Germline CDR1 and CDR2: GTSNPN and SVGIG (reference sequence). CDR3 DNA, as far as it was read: TGTGCCTGGACGACAAGAGCGGGAGGGCCAGATACG. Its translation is CAWTTRAGGPDT. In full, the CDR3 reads CAWTTRAGGPDTQYF.

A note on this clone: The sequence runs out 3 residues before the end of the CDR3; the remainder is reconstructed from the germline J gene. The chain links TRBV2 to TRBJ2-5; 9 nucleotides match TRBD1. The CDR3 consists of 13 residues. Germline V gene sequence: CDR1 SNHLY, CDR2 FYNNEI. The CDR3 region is CASSGDREHTQYF. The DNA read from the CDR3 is TGTGCCAGCAGTGGGGACAGGGAACACACC.

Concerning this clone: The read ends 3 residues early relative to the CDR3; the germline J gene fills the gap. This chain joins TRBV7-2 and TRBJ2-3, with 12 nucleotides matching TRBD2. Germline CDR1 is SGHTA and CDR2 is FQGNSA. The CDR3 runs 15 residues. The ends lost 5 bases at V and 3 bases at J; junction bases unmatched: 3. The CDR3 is CASSPLAGGTDTQYF. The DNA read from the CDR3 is TGTGCCAGCAGCCCCCTAGCGGGGGGGACAGATACG.

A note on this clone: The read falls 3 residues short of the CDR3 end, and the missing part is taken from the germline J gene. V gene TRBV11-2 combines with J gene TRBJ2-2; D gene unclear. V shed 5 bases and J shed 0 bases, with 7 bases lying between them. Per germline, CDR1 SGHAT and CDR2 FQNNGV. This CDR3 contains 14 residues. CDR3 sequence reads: CASSLLSNTGELFF. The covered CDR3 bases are TGTGCCAGCAGCCTCCTCTCGAACACCGGGGAG.

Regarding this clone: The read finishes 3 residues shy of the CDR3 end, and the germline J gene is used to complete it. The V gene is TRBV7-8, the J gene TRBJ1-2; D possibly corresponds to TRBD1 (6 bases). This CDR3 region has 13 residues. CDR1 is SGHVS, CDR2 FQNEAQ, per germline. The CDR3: CASSLVGARGYTF. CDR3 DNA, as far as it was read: TGTGCCAGCAGCTTAGTGGGGGCGCGAGGC.